This T cell receptor (beta chain) stems from a study of immune evolution from preneoplasia to lung adenocarcinoma (dated by TCRdb to the early 2020s). For the study in its entirety: HLA loss of heterozygosity was observed in approximately 6.5%, 16% and 36% of AIS, MIA and ADC lesions, respectively, and was not observed in any AAH lesions. The sample size was set by how many specimens were available, not by a prior power calculation. According to the study, 105 samples went through TCR sequencing. In total, the cohort included roughly 53 patients with pulmonary nodules, all of whom underwent surgical resection. The immune data were integrated with whole exome sequencing and methylation data from the same cohort of nodules. TCR sequencing data were obtained from approximately 56 patients. Class I HLA alleles were inferred from exome data with POLYSOLVER, and allele-specific HLA loss was detected with LOHHLA. The study combined immune gene expression, TCR sequencing and multiplex immunofluorescence to profile immune contexture across lung adenocarcinoma precursors and invasive adenocarcinoma. Resected precursor lesions (AAH, AIS, MIA) and invasive adenocarcinomas were compared with paired morphologically normal lung tissue. What the work shows at the level of the full study, not this receptor alone: Normal lung had the highest top T cell clone frequencies, which appeared to decline progressively from AAH through AIS, MIA and invasive adenocarcinoma. Because all patients came from Japan and China, whether the findings apply to Western populations was uncertain. The findings were based on association rather than direct causation, and larger cohorts with long-term follow-up and longitudinal biopsies were deemed needed. Compared with EGFR-mutant or double wild-type lesions, KRAS-mutant nodules had the highest T cell clonality. Clonality was highest in normal lung, while later-stage lesions appeared to show lower clonality but higher T cell density and diversity.

The immunoSEQ hsTCRbeta Kit was used to sequence TCR beta CDR3 regions from DNA. Regarding the original processing steps: TCR sequencing data were analysed with the ImmunoSEQ Analyzer. T cell clonality was defined as 1 minus Pielou's evenness, calculated on productive rearrangements. The inverse Simpson index, applied to productive templates, was used to measure T cell diversity. T cell density was expressed as TCR beta template counts normalized to usable DNA, with usable DNA estimated by amplifying and sequencing housekeeping genes. Two-sided Kruskal-Wallis tests were used to compare TCR metrics across histologic stages. TCRdb provides this immuneACCESS table in a form limited to in-frame rearrangements. Some clones are lacking; in checked studies, under half of them reflect an unresolved V gene, and why the rest are absent is not known. The V and J calls and the clone size are those of that table, but D and trimming were determined from the DNA. The sample table holds roughly 13,000 clones, of which about 80% were seen once. Together, the top ten hold 4% to 5% of the sample.

The CDR3 covers 16 residues, taking in both the cysteine and the phenylalanine. The read is trimmed to its CDR3 DNA, 48 bases read in frame from base 1. Trimmed from V: 0 bases; trimmed from J: 4 bases; junction bases lacking a gene match: 6. Sequences SGHNT (CDR1) and YENEEA (CDR2) are obtained from the germline V gene. Details on this clone: This clone's antigen is unknown. There are no base qualities to consult, and no much larger clone falls within one base.

Resection was performed on patients in Japan or China between the mid-2010s and the late 2010s. Histologic diagnosis of each case was confirmed independently by two lung cancer pathologists on H&E slides. Premalignant or tumor cells were enriched for nucleic acid extraction by macro-dissection performed after pathologic assessment. The AllPrep DNA/RNA FFPE Kit was used to isolate DNA from FFPE tissue. The sequenced sample was FFPE minimally invasive lung adenocarcinoma tissue. In the paper's terms, the cell subset or site label means: micro-invasive lung adenocarcinoma (MIA). The sequence links TRBV11-3 to TRBJ2-1; 7 central bases correspond to TRBD1. The receptor's source is a person in their 70s with lung adenocarcinoma. The DNA reads TGTGCCAGCAGCTTAGATAAGGACAGGTCATACAATGAGCAGTTCTTC. Its protein reads: CASSLDKDRSYNEQFF.